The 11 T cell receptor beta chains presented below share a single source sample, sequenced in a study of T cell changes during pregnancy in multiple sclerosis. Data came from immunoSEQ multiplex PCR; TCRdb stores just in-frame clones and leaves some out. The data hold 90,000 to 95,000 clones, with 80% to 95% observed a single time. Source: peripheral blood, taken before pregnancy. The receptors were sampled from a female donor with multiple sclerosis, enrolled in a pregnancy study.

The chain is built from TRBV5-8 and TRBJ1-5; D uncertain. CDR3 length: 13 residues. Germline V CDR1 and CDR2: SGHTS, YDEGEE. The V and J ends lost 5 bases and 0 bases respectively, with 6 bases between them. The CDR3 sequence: CASSYYSNQPQHF. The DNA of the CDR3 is TGTGCCAGCAGTTACTATAGCAATCAGCCCCAGCATTTT.

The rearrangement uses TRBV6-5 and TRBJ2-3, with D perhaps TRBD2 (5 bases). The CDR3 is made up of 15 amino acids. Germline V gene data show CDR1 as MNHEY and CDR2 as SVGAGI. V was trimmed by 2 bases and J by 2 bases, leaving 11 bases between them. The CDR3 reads CASSYNEGSTDTQYF. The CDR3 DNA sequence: TGTGCCAGCAGTTACAACGAGGGATCCACAGATACGCAGTATTTT.

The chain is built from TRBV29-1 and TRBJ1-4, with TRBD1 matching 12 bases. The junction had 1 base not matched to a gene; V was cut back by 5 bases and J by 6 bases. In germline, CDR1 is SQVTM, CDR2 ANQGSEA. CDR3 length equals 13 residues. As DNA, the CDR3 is TGCAGCGTTAGGGACAGGGGGCATGAAAAACTGTTTTTT. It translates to CSVRDRGHEKLFF.

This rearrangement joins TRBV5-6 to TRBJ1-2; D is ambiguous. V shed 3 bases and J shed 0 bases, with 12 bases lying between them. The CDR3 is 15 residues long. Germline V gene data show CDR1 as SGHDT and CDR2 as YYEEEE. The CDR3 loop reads CASSSFILANYGYTF. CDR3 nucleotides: TGTGCCAGCAGCTCCTTCATACTAGCTAACTATGGCTACACCTTC.

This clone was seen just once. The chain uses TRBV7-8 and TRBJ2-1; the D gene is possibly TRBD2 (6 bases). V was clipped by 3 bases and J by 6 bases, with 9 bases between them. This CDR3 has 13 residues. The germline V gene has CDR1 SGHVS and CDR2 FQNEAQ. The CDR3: CASSLRGRNEQFF. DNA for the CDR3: TGTGCCAGCAGCTTGCGGGGTCGCAATGAGCAGTTCTTC.

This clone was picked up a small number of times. The CDR3: CASSVARGGSAFF. CDR3 DNA sequence: TGTGCCAGCAGCGTAGCTAGGGGGGGGTCAGCTTTCTTT. The rearrangement links TRBV9 to TRBJ1-1, with TRBD1 as a possible D gene (6 bases). V dropped 0 bases and J dropped 10 bases, with 13 bases sitting between them. CDR3 length: 13 residues. Germline CDR1 reads SGDLS; CDR2 reads YYNGEE.

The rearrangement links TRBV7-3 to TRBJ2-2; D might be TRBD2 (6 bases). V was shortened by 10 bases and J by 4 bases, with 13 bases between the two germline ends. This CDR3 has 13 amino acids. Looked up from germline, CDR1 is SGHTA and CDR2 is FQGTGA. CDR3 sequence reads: CATGGIGTGELFF. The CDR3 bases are TGTGCCACCGGGGGTATCGGCACCGGGGAGCTGTTTTTT. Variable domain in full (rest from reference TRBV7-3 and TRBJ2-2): GAGVSQTPSNKVTEKGKYVELRCDPISGHTALYWYRQSLGQGPEFLIYFQGTGAADDSGLPNDRFFAVRPEGSVSTLKIQRTERGDSAVYLCATGGIGTGELFFGEGSRLTVL.

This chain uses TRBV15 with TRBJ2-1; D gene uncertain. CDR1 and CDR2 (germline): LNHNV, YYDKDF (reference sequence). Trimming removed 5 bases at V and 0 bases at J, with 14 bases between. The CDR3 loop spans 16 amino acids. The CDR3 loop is CATSPRSGSSYNEQFF. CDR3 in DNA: TGTGCCACCAGCCCCAGATCGGGTAGCTCCTACAATGAGCAGTTCTTC.

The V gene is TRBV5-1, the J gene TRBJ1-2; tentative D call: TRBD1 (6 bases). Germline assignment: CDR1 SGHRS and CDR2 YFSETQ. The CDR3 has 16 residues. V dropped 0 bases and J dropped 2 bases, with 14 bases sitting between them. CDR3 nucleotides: TGCGCCAGCAGCTTGGCCGACAGGACTCGCAACTATGGCTACACCTTC. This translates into CASSLADRTRNYGYTF.

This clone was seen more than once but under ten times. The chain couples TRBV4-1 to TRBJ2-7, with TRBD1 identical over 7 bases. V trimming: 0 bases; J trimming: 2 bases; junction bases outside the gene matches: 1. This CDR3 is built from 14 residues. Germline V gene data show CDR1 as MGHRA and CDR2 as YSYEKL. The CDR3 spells CASSQETGTYEQYF. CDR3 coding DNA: TGCGCCAGCAGCCAAGAGACAGGGACCTACGAGCAGTACTTC.

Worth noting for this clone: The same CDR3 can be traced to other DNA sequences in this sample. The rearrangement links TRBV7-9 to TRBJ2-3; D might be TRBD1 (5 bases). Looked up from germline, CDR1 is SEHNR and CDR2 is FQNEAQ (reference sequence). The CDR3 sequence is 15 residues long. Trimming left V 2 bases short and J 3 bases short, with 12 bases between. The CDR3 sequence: CASSLRSGPTDTQYF. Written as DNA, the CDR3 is TGTGCCAGCAGCTTAAGGTCAGGGCCTACAGATACGCAGTATTTT.